These T cell receptor beta chains were read from a single sample in a study of T-cell reconstitution after alpha-beta-depleted transplantation in children. TCRdb called the PCR reads again in MiXCR, with one record for every CDR3 protein. This sample has about 610,000 distinct CDR3 sequences; over 9.5% occur once, and the top ten carry less than 5%. Sequences were derived from PBMCs from the stem cell graft donor, sampled from the stem cell graft. The receptors stem from a human donor who donated a stem cell graft to a child with acute myeloid leukemia. Each CDR3 is given with its conserved first and last residue. Fields, in order: clone size, J gene, D gene, V gene, CDR3 protein, CDR3 DNA. The D gene is left open where the match is weak. Rows may omit the clone size; those that give it use once, few, many or a size class.

few TRBJ2-1 - TRBV18 CASSPQSGGAHNEQFF TGTGCCAGCTCACCTCAATCGGGCGGGGCCCACAATGAGCAGTTCTTC
few TRBJ2-7 TRBD1 TRBV7-8 CASSRPRDREIDEQYF TGTGCCAGCAGCCGACCCAGGGACAGGGAAATTGACGAGCAGTACTTC
- TRBJ2-1 - TRBV14 CASSQDIGGDEQFF TGTGCCAGCAGCCAAGATATCGGCGGGGATGAGCAGTTCTTC
- TRBJ2-2 - TRBV7-8 CASSLYTPPTGELFF TGTGCCAGCAGCTTGTATACCCCCCCCACCGGGGAGCTGTTTTTT
few TRBJ2-7 TRBD1 TRBV5-1 CASSSGTGIYEQYF TGCGCCAGCAGCTCCGGGACAGGTATCTACGAGCAGTACTTC
many TRBJ2-3 TRBD2 TRBV20-1 CSARTSGRARTDTQYF TGCAGTGCCCGGACTAGCGGGAGGGCCCGGACAGATACGCAGTATTTT
few TRBJ1-1 - TRBV7-9 CASIIPWALEGYTEAFF TGTGCCAGCATCATCCCATGGGCCCTCGAGGGGTACACTGAAGCTTTCTTT
few TRBJ1-3 - TRBV29-1 CSAQTHSGNTIYF TGCAGCGCCCAGACCCACTCTGGAAACACCATATATTTT
few TRBJ1-2 - TRBV29-1 CSVERESYGYTF TGCAGCGTTGAAAGGGAAAGCTATGGCTACACCTTC
many TRBJ2-3 - TRBV30 CAWSVLLSGDTQYF TGTGCCTGGAGTGTACTCCTCTCAGGGGATACGCAGTATTTT
few TRBJ2-1 TRBD2 TRBV27 CASSPPPRLAGGYLEFF TGTGCCAGCAGTCCGCCCCCCCGACTAGCGGGAGGGTACTTGGAGTTCTTC
few TRBJ2-1 TRBD2 TRBV20-1 CSARDLAGGPNEQFF TGCAGTGCTAGAGATCTGGCGGGAGGCCCAAATGAGCAGTTCTTC
- TRBJ1-3 - TRBV12-3/TRBV12-4 CASSLQVNRNTIYF TGTGCCAGCAGTTTGCAGGTTAACAGAAACACCATATATTTT
many TRBJ2-7 TRBD1 TRBV6-5 CASSYRTGKYEQYF TGTGCCAGCAGTTACAGGACAGGGAAATACGAGCAGTACTTC
many TRBJ2-3 TRBD2 TRBV25-1 CASSLSGSRTDTQYF TGTGCCAGCAGTCTCAGCGGGAGCCGGACAGATACGCAGTATTTT
many TRBJ2-7 TRBD1 TRBV7-9 CASSSRQGAHYEQYF TGTGCCAGCAGCTCTAGACAGGGGGCCCACTACGAGCAGTACTTC
few TRBJ2-1 - TRBV9 CASSVSVGGDNEQFF TGTGCCAGCAGCGTATCGGTGGGCGGGGACAATGAGCAGTTCTTC
- TRBJ2-2 TRBD2 TRBV2 CASPITSGRNTGELFF TGTGCCAGCCCCATCACTAGCGGGAGGAACACCGGGGAGCTGTTTTTT
- TRBJ2-7 TRBD2 TRBV27 CASSLSPLATSGYEQYF TGTGCCAGCAGTTTATCCCCCTTAGCTACTAGCGGCTACGAGCAGTACTTC
- TRBJ2-6 - TRBV7-3 CASSLQLPSGANVLTF TGTGCCAGCAGCTTACAACTCCCCTCAGGGGCCAACGTCCTGACTTTC
many TRBJ2-7 - TRBV6-6 CASRLSDGEQYF TGTGCCAGCAGACTCTCGGATGGGGAGCAGTACTTC
many TRBJ2-7 - TRBV29-1 CSVGDFSYEQYF TGCAGCGTTGGGGACTTCTCCTACGAGCAGTACTTC
- TRBJ2-1 TRBD2 TRBV6-1 CASSPLYSGSSNEQFF TGTGCCAGCAGCCCACTTTATAGCGGGAGTTCCAATGAGCAGTTCTTC
- TRBJ2-7 - TRBV28 CASSGRGQYF TGTGCCAGCAGTGGACGGGGGCAGTACTTC
few TRBJ2-3 - TRBV25-1 CASSTPTRGRGTDTQYF TGTGCCAGCAGTACTCCCACCCGTGGGCGGGGCACAGATACGCAGTATTTT
few TRBJ2-2 - TRBV12-3/TRBV12-4 CASRPRIAGELFF TGTGCCAGCAGACCGCGCATCGCCGGGGAGCTGTTTTTT
many TRBJ2-5 - TRBV20-1 CSARESQETQYF TGCAGTGCTAGAGAGAGCCAAGAGACCCAGTACTTC
few TRBJ1-6 - TRBV6-5 CASSHGDGNSPLHF TGTGCCAGCAGTCACGGGGACGGTAATTCACCCCTCCACTTT
few TRBJ2-1 TRBD2 TRBV11-1 CASSYPPRLAGLSNEQFF TGTGCCAGCAGCTACCCACCTCGCCTAGCGGGATTGTCCAATGAGCAGTTCTTC
many TRBJ2-1 - TRBV12-3/TRBV12-4 CASSLGGGNEQFF TGTGCCAGCAGTTTAGGAGGGGGCAATGAGCAGTTCTTC
many TRBJ2-7 - TRBV20-1 CSAAFLEGEQYF TGCAGTGCTGCCTTCCTGGAGGGCGAGCAGTACTTC
- TRBJ2-7 TRBD1 TRBV30 CAWSSRTGVIHEQYF TGTGCCTGGAGCTCCCGGACAGGGGTTATCCACGAGCAGTACTTC
many TRBJ2-3 - TRBV6-5 CASSYSFSRVYTDTQYF TGTGCCAGCAGTTACTCTTTCTCCCGGGTATACACAGATACGCAGTATTTT
few TRBJ2-2 - TRBV21-1 CASTLRAEAGRRKVTGELFF TGTGCCAGCACCTTGCGGGCCGAAGCCGGAAGAAGAAAAGTCACCGGGGAGCTGTTTTTT
- TRBJ1-5 - TRBV12-3/TRBV12-4 CASSRGGGGNQPQHF TGTGCCAGCAGTAGGGGCGGTGGGGGCAATCAGCCCCAGCATTTT
many TRBJ2-2 - TRBV20-1 CSARVSQGTTGELFF TGCAGTGCTAGAGTGTCACAGGGCACCACCGGGGAGCTGTTTTTT
few TRBJ2-2 - TRBV5-1 CASSRGDFLNTGELFF TGCGCCAGCAGCCGCGGGGACTTCCTAAACACCGGGGAGCTGTTTTTT
many TRBJ1-1 - TRBV24-1 CATRTGNSPYTEAFF TGTGCCACTCGCACAGGGAATTCGCCGTATACTGAAGCTTTCTTT
many TRBJ2-1 - TRBV9 CASSSDLSNEQFF TGTGCCAGCAGCTCGGACTTATCCAATGAGCAGTTCTTC
many TRBJ2-7 - TRBV7-6 CASSRDLLLDEQYF TGTGCCAGCAGCCGAGATCTCCTCCTAGACGAGCAGTACTTC
- TRBJ1-1 TRBD1 TRBV27 CASSLGWGDRGYTEAFF TGTGCCAGCAGTTTAGGGTGGGGGGACAGGGGGTACACTGAAGCTTTCTTT
few TRBJ1-2 - TRBV7-8 CASSPKRAGYTF TGTGCCAGCAGTCCTAAGAGGGCGGGCTACACCTTC
- TRBJ2-1 TRBD2 TRBV6-2/TRBV6-3 CATQRAKTGTSGNEQFF TGTGCCACCCAAAGGGCTAAGACCGGGACTAGCGGGAATGAGCAGTTCTTC
- TRBJ2-7 - TRBV7-2 CASSLFLDYEQYF TGTGCCAGCAGCTTATTCTTGGACTACGAGCAGTACTTC
- TRBJ1-2 - TRBV12-3/TRBV12-4 CASSLQGGGDYGYTF TGTGCCAGCAGTCTACAGGGAGGAGGGGACTATGGCTACACCTTC
- TRBJ1-5 - TRBV30 CAWRRDGYSNQPQHF TGTGCCTGGAGGCGGGACGGATATAGCAATCAGCCCCAGCATTTT
- TRBJ2-1 - TRBV6-5 CASSYSRFPGDDNEQFF TGTGCCAGCAGTTACTCGAGGTTTCCAGGGGACGACAATGAGCAGTTCTTC
few TRBJ2-7 TRBD1 TRBV29-1 CSAAPGQVHEQYF TGCAGCGCCGCACCGGGACAGGTGCACGAGCAGTACTTC
- TRBJ2-7 TRBD2 TRBV7-8 CASSLARDRSGTSYEQYF TGTGCCAGCAGCTTAGCGAGGGACCGATCCGGGACTAGCTACGAGCAGTACTTC
few TRBJ2-2 - TRBV3-1 CASSQSTANTGELFF TGTGCCAGCAGCCAATCGACAGCGAACACCGGGGAGCTGTTTTTT
many TRBJ2-1 - TRBV4-2 CASSQDRGSSYNEQFF TGTGCCAGCAGCCAAGATCGTGGGAGTTCCTACAATGAGCAGTTCTTC
many TRBJ2-2 TRBD2 TRBV20-1 CSASGGRATSKTGELFF TGCAGTGCTAGCGGCGGGAGGGCCACGTCTAAAACCGGGGAGCTGTTTTTT
few TRBJ2-2 - TRBV29-1 CSASSGGGNTGELFF TGCAGCGCCTCTTCGGGGGGCGGTAACACCGGGGAGCTGTTTTTT
few TRBJ2-2 TRBD2 TRBV24-1 CATSVSSGTLRTGELFF TGTGCCACCAGTGTGAGTAGCGGGACCCTAAGAACCGGGGAGCTGTTTTTT
few TRBJ2-7 TRBD1 TRBV5-1 CASSLYSSGQTYEQYF TGCGCCAGCAGCTTGTATAGTTCGGGACAGACCTACGAGCAGTACTTC
- TRBJ2-3 TRBD1 TRBV10-3 CAISELTGMADTQYF TGTGCCATCAGTGAGTTGACAGGGATGGCAGATACGCAGTATTTT
few TRBJ1-2 - TRBV6-1 CASSEWGKGNGYTF TGTGCCAGCAGTGAATGGGGGAAAGGGAATGGCTACACCTTC
few TRBJ2-7 TRBD2 TRBV5-1 CASSQGGLAGRSSYEQYF TGCGCCAGCAGCCAAGGGGGGCTAGCGGGAAGGTCCTCCTACGAGCAGTACTTC
- TRBJ2-7 - TRBV7-9 CASSWSTGSSFYEQYF TGTGCCAGCAGCTGGTCTACGGGGAGCTCTTTCTACGAGCAGTACTTC